These T cell receptor beta chains were read from a single sample in a study of vaccination and CD4 T cells after COVID-19. These receptors have no identified antigens. TCRdb called the PCR reads again in MiXCR, with one record for every CDR3 protein. The sample yields around 21,000 distinct CDR3 sequences, 60% seen once. The specimen comprised CD4+ T cells from blood, cultured in vitro, sampled after SARS-CoV-2 vaccination. The receptors come from a human donor who had recovered from COVID-19. Both conserved end residues are part of each CDR3. The order of the fields is CDR3 length, J gene, clone size, V gene, D gene, CDR3 DNA, CDR3 protein. The D gene is left open where the match is weak. Clone sizes are given selectively: once, few, many, or a class where the clone is expanded.

15 TRBJ2-5 . TRBV6-1 TRBD1 TGTGCCAGCAAAGGACAGGGACTTGACCAAGAGACCCAGTACTTC CASKGQGLDQETQYF
13 TRBJ2-7 . TRBV6-1 . TGTGCCAGCAGCGCCGGACATGGCTACGAGCAGTACTTC CASSAGHGYEQYF
14 TRBJ1-2 medium-sized TRBV7-8 TRBD1 TGTGCCAGCAGTCACCGGGAGGGGGCATATGGCTACACCTTC CASSHREGAYGYTF
17 TRBJ1-5 . TRBV19 . TGTGCCAGTACCCTATTTGCCCTACAGGTTAACAATCAGCCCCAGCATTTT CASTLFALQVNNQPQHF
15 TRBJ1-2 few TRBV7-2 . TGTGCCAGCAGCCCTCAGGGCGGTGACTTCTATGGCTACACCTTC CASSPQGGDFYGYTF
13 TRBJ2-5 . TRBV7-3 . TGTGCCAGCAGCTTAACGAGGGCAGAGACCCAGTACTTC CASSLTRAETQYF
12 TRBJ1-2 . TRBV12-3/TRBV12-4 . TGTGCCAGCAGTTTAGGGAACTATGGCTACACCTTC CASSLGNYGYTF
14 TRBJ1-2 . TRBV2 TRBD1 TGTGCCAGCACTCGCAGGGGGAGTAACTATGGCTACACCTTC CASTRRGSNYGYTF
12 TRBJ1-4 . TRBV7-9 . TGTGCCAGCAGCTTAGATAGAGAAAAACTGTTTTTT CASSLDREKLFF
15 TRBJ1-2 . TRBV12-5 . TGTGCTAGTGGTCCTCTGCCGGGACCTAACTATGGCTACACCTTC CASGPLPGPNYGYTF
13 TRBJ1-6 . TRBV6-2/TRBV6-3 . TGTGCCAGCAGTTACTCGAGTCCTACGTCCCTCCACTTT CASSYSSPTSLHF
15 TRBJ2-2 . TRBV6-1 . TGTGCCAGCAGTAGGAGGACCCAGAACACCGGGGAGCTGTTTTTT CASSRRTQNTGELFF
11 TRBJ2-2 . TRBV30 . TGTGCCTGGGCAGGGATCGGGGAGCTGTTTTTT CAWAGIGELFF
17 TRBJ2-2 . TRBV6-1 TRBD1 TGTGCCAGCAGTCCTGCACGGGGGACAGGGGTCACCGGGGAGCTGTTTTTT CASSPARGTGVTGELFF
18 TRBJ1-6 few TRBV20-1 . TGCAGTGCTAGATTCGGAGGCAGGGACCTATACTATAATTCACCCCTCCACTTT CSARFGGRDLYYNSPLHF
15 TRBJ1-3 . TRBV11-3 TRBD1 TGTGCCAGCAGTCGACGGGACAGCTCTGGAAACACCATATATTTT CASSRRDSSGNTIYF
13 TRBJ2-7 . TRBV19 TRBD1 TGTGCCAGTAGTGGGGGACAGATCTACGAGCAGTACTTC CASSGGQIYEQYF
14 TRBJ2-2 . TRBV30 . TGTGCCTCCCCGACGGCGGCTAGGCCCGGGGAGCTGTTTTTT CASPTAARPGELFF
15 TRBJ2-5 . TRBV10-2 TRBD1 TGCGCCAGCAGTGAACCCGACAGGGGCGGAGAGACCCAGTACTTC CASSEPDRGGETQYF
19 TRBJ1-1 . TRBV20-1 . TGCAGTGCTAGAGCCCCGGTGGCCAACCGCCTTAGAGGGCCAACTGAAGCTTTCTTT CSARAPVANRLRGPTEAFF
14 TRBJ1-2 . TRBV5-4 . TGTGCCAGCAGCGGGGGACTTTCAAACTATGGCTACACCTTC CASSGGLSNYGYTF
15 TRBJ1-6 . TRBV6-1 . TGTGCCAGCAGTGAAAGCCCCGGGGCACGTTCACCCCTCCACTTT CASSESPGARSPLHF
14 TRBJ2-5 few TRBV30 TRBD2 TGTGCCTGGAGCCCGGGACTAGCGTCAGAGACCCAGTACTTC CAWSPGLASETQYF
13 TRBJ2-7 . TRBV28 TRBD2 TGTGCCAGCAGTTTCGGACTAGCCTACGAGCAGTACTTC CASSFGLAYEQYF
12 TRBJ1-5 . TRBV20-1 TRBD1 TGCATCGCGGGACAGGGGAATCAGCCCCAGCATTTT CIAGQGNQPQHF
12 TRBJ1-1 . TRBV7-9 . TGTGCCAGCAGCTACGATGTGAAAGAAGCTTTCTTT CASSYDVKEAFF
14 TRBJ1-5 . TRBV20-1 . TGCAGTGCTAGTACCTCGATAACGAATCAGCCCCAGCATTTT CSASTSITNQPQHF
13 TRBJ2-7 . TRBV2 . TGTGCCAGCAGTGTATCGGCAGGGTACGAGCAGTACTTC CASSVSAGYEQYF
15 TRBJ2-7 . TRBV27 TRBD1 TGTGCCAGCAGGCCTTGGGGACAGGGCAGCCACGAGCAGTACTTC CASRPWGQGSHEQYF
16 TRBJ1-1 . TRBV7-2 . TGTGCCAGCAGCTCCCAGTCCCCACCCAGGGGTACTGAAGCTTTCTTT CASSSQSPPRGTEAFF
15 TRBJ2-1 few TRBV6-2/TRBV6-3 TRBD2 TGTGCCAGCAGGGACCGGACTAGCGGGGACCATGAGCAGTTCTTC CASRDRTSGDHEQFF
17 TRBJ1-4 . TRBV6-5 TRBD1 TGTGCCAGCAGTTCCTACCGACGACAGGGAGGAGATGAAAAACTGTTTTTT CASSSYRRQGGDEKLFF
15 TRBJ1-5 . TRBV6-2/TRBV6-3 . TGTGCCAGCAGACAGCGATCCCATAGCAATCAGCCCCAGCATTTT CASRQRSHSNQPQHF
14 TRBJ2-7 . TRBV19 . TGTGCCAGTAGTATCTCCTCGGAAGCCTACGAGCAGTACTTC CASSISSEAYEQYF
14 TRBJ1-1 . TRBV28 . TGTGCCAGCAGTTCTTACCGGGCGGACACTGAAGCTTTCTTT CASSSYRADTEAFF
10 TRBJ1-1 . TRBV20-1 . TGCAGTGCTGGGCGAACTGAAGCTTTCTTT CSAGRTEAFF
16 TRBJ2-5 . TRBV28 . TGTGCCAGCAGTCCCACAGGGAAGGGGATTCTTGAGACCCAGTACTTC CASSPTGKGILETQYF
13 TRBJ1-2 . TRBV6-1 TRBD1 TGTGCCAGCAGCGTGACAGGGAACTATGGCTACACCTTC CASSVTGNYGYTF
15 TRBJ1-5 . TRBV5-1 . TGCGCCAGCAGCTTGGACGGGGACGGAGATCAGCCCCAGCATTTT CASSLDGDGDQPQHF
16 TRBJ2-3 . TRBV6-5 . TGTGCCAGCAGTTACGGGACAAGCGGAAGCACAGATACGCAGTATTTT CASSYGTSGSTDTQYF
11 TRBJ2-5 . TRBV6-2/TRBV6-3 . TGTGCCAGCGAGACCCAAGAGACCCAGTACTTC CASETQETQYF
15 TRBJ2-1 . TRBV27 TRBD2 TGTGCCAGCAGTCCGCGGGGGAGCTCCTACAATGAGCAGTTCTTC CASSPRGSSYNEQFF
12 TRBJ1-2 . TRBV20-1 . TGCAGTGCTCCCTCTGTCGGCTATGGCTACACCTTC CSAPSVGYGYTF
15 TRBJ1-5 . TRBV20-1 . TGCAGTGCTAGAGATCTCGGGGGGGAGGCTCAGCCCCAGCATTTT CSARDLGGEAQPQHF
14 TRBJ1-1 . TRBV5-1 TRBD1 TGCGCCAGCAGCCCCCAGACAGGGATCCCTGAAGCTTTCTTT CASSPQTGIPEAFF
15 TRBJ1-2 few TRBV14 . TGTGCCAGCAGCCAAGATCGGGGGGCCCTGAAGGGCTACACCTTC CASSQDRGALKGYTF
11 TRBJ2-7 few TRBV20-1 . TGCAGTGCTAGTTCAGCTTACGAGCAGTACTTC CSASSAYEQYF
14 TRBJ1-6 . TRBV20-1 . TGCAGTGCTGGCCGGGGATTCAGGGATTCACCCCTCCACTTT CSAGRGFRDSPLHF
13 TRBJ1-6 few TRBV27 . TGTGCCAGCAGCCAGTTTTATAATTCACCCCTCCACTTT CASSQFYNSPLHF
15 TRBJ2-5 once TRBV6-5 TRBD1 TGTGCCAGCAGTTACGGGACAGGGTACCAAGAGACCCAGTACTTC CASSYGTGYQETQYF